This T cell receptor (beta chain) was captured by sequencing in a study of OX40 agonist ivuxolimab in advanced cancers. At the level of the study: A history of anti-PD-1, anti-PD-L1 or anti-CTLA-4 therapy was acceptable, and roughly 40% had some. Study conclusions and caveats: Partial responders treated at 0.1-3.0 mg/kg exhibited clonal expansion among the lowest measured. At 0.1 to 3.0 mg/kg, clonal expansion of CD4+ and CD8+ blood T cells had occurred by week 6.

The assay was immunoSEQ multiplex PCR, and TCRdb's table has in-frame clones only and misses some. The sample includes roughly 90,000 clones, approximately 85% of them seen just once. This CDR3 has 12 residues. Germline V gene sequence: CDR1 SGHDN, CDR2 FVKESK. Trimming took 0 bases from V and 7 from J, leaving 6 bases between them. This clone was recorded a few times. What it binds is not known. The receptor's source is an adult with an advanced solid tumor such as melanoma, head and neck, liver or kidney cancer. The J gene is TRBJ1-1, the V gene TRBV14; D unresolved. Sequences were derived from CD4+ or CD8+ T cells sorted from blood, sampled in a trial of the OX40 agonist ivuxolimab. CDR3 sequence (DNA): TGTGCCAGCAGCCAAGATGCGGGTGAAGCTTTCTTT. Protein: CASSQDAGEAFF.